This T cell receptor (beta chain) was recovered during a study of a mutant IDH1 vaccine in newly diagnosed glioma. Study-level information: The start of vaccination came 4-6 weeks after radiotherapy alone, or with temozolomide cycles.

Concerning this clone itself: The antigen is not known.

Data came from immunoSEQ multiplex PCR; TCRdb stores just in-frame clones and leaves some out. This table holds more than 50,000 clones, approximately 89% found once. Indicated time point: week 11, during vaccination. Alongside topical imiquimod, each dose of vaccine comprised 300 ug of mutant IDH1 20-mer peptide. V lost 2 bases and J lost 0, with 11 bases in between. The CDR3 contains 15 residues. Germline CDR1 and CDR2: SGHRS and YFSETQ. This receptor was identified in a man aged 40-50 years with glioma. Material: PBMCs, obtained from a glioma patient whose treatment included an IDH1 peptide vaccine. V is TRBV5-1 and J is TRBJ1-1; D not certain. As DNA, the CDR3 is TGCGCCAGCAGCTTCGGGCCGGTCATGAACACTGAAGCTTTCTTT. Its protein product is CASSFGPVMNTEAFF.